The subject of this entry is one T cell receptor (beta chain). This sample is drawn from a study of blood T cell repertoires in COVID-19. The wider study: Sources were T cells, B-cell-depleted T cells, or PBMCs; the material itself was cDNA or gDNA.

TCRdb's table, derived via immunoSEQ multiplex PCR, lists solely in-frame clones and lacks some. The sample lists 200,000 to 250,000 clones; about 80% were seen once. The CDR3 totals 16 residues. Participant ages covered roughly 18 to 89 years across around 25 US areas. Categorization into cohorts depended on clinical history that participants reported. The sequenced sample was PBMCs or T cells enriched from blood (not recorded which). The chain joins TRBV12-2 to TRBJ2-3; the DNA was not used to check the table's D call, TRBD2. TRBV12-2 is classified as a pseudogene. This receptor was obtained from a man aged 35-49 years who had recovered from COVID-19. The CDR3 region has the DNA TGTGCAAGTCGCTCCCGAGCGGGAGAAGGGACAGATACGCAGTATTTT. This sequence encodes CASRSRAGEGTDTQYF.